The TCR beta chain described here comes from a study of T cell changes during pregnancy in multiple sclerosis. Clones were sequenced by immunoSEQ multiplex PCR, and TCRdb holds only the in-frame ones, with some missing. The profile covers some 57,000 clones, with about 90% appearing a single time and 0.7% to 0.9% taken by the ten largest. CDR1 is MNHNS, CDR2 SASEGT, per germline. There are 15 residues in the CDR3. Unmatched junction bases numbered 11, after V lost 6 bases and J lost 5 bases. V is TRBV6-1 and J is TRBJ2-5, with TRBD1 identical over 8 bases. The TCR comes from a female donor in good health, enrolled as a control in a pregnancy study. Here the sequenced sample was peripheral blood, taken in the first trimester of pregnancy. The DNA of the CDR3 is TGTGCCAGCAGCACTCAGGGGGCGCCGCAGGAGACCCAGTACTTC. Its translation: CASSTQGAPQETQYF.